This T cell receptor (beta chain) was sequenced in a study of blood T cell repertoires in COVID-19. As for the study in general: Researchers got acute and convalescent COVID-19 samples from the United States, Italy and Spain. Sources were T cells, B-cell-depleted T cells, or PBMCs; the material itself was cDNA or gDNA.

Germline CDR1 reads LGHDT; CDR2 reads YNNKEL (reference sequence). The CDR3 covers 19 residues. V shed 1 base and J 6 bases; nucleotides not matched to a gene: 11. Membership in each cohort depended on participant-reported clinical history. As processed by the authors: Researchers report that nucleated cell counts were estimated from reference gene primer amplification. Using immunoSEQ multiplex PCR, the repertoire was profiled, and TCRdb retains in-frame clones only, with some absent. V and J calls and clone size are as listed in that table; D and trimming were resolved from the DNA. The data hold 150,000 to 200,000 clones, with about 90% observed a single time.

The clonotype comes from a human donor with acute COVID-19. The donor label of this sample is uncertain. Sequences were obtained from PBMCs or T cells enriched from blood (not recorded which). The chain has TRBV3-1 (or the pseudogene TRBV3-2) and TRBJ2-2; TRBD2 aligns across 13 bases. The CDR3 region has the DNA TGTGCCAGCAGCCAAGGGACTAGCGGGGGACGAACCGTCCCCGGGGAGCTGTTTTTT. Translated, it gives CASSQGTSGGRTVPGELFF.